The T cell receptor beta chain described here comes from a study of blood T cell repertoires in COVID-19. In assigning cohorts, the study relied on participant-reported clinical history. Original processing notes: Estimation of nucleated cell counts was performed using reference gene primer amplification. Assay: immunoSEQ multiplex PCR; the TCRdb copy retains only in-frame clones and omits some. The D gene and trimming were derived from the DNA, and the V and J assignments and clone size from that table. The data show over 120,000 clones, with around 85% seen just once and over 9% held by the top ten. This CDR3 is 15 amino acids long. From germline, CDR1 is SEHNR and CDR2 FQNEAQ (reference sequence). Germline trimming cut 7 bases from V and 8 bases from J; bases unmatched to any gene: 13.

The sequencing input was PBMCs or T cells enriched from blood (not recorded which). This chain uses TRBV7-9 with TRBJ1-4, with 7 nucleotides matching TRBD1. This TCR came from a middle-aged man who had recovered from COVID-19. The CDR3 coding sequence is TGTGCCAGCAACCTAGCAGGGGGAATTGGGGAAAAACTGTTTTTT. This sequence encodes CASNLAGGIGEKLFF.